This TCR beta chain is drawn from a study of blood T cell repertoires in COVID-19. About the study: COVID-19 samples from acute and convalescent phases originated in the United States, Italy and Spain.

Authors' data handling: From reference gene primer amplification, estimates of nucleated cell counts were derived. The data were produced by immunoSEQ multiplex PCR, yet TCRdb's version contains in-frame clones alone and is incomplete. V, J and clone size reflect that table, while D and trimming were determined from the DNA. This table holds some 180,000 clones, 90% found once. J gave up 7 bases and V 7 bases, and 8 bases lay outside the gene matches. The CDR3 contains 15 residues. From germline, CDR1 is MNHNY and CDR2 SVGAGI (reference sequence). The chain recombines TRBV6-6 with TRBJ2-1, with 12 bases fitting TRBD2. The sequence derives from a man aged 50-60 years with acute or convalescent COVID-19. The sample consisted of peripheral blood. The CDR3 bases are TGTGCCAGCACCCATCTAGCGGGAGGGAAGAATGAGCAGTTCTTC. Amino acid sequence: CASTHLAGGKNEQFF.